Presented here are 12 T cell receptor beta chains from one specimen sequenced in a study of a mutant IDH1 vaccine in newly diagnosed glioma. Their antigen targets remain unknown. Regarding time point: week 47, end of study. Vaccination used 300 ug of mutant IDH1 20-mer peptide per dose, with topical imiquimod. Here immunoSEQ multiplex PCR was the method, and the copy in TCRdb shows in-frame clones only, minus some. The sample consists of over 30,000 clones, 80% to 95% of them appearing once. The sequencing used PBMCs, collected from a glioma patient whose treatment included an IDH1 peptide vaccine. The receptor source for this set is a woman aged 35 to 49 with glioma.

This clone was counted only a few times. The V call is TRBV7-2, the J call TRBJ2-2; 10 bases fit TRBD2. Germline lookup yields CDR1 SGHTA and CDR2 FQGNSA. V lost 5 bases to trimming and J lost 7 bases; unmatched junction nucleotides: 7. This CDR3 has 15 amino acids. CDR3 region: CASSPAGGPIGELFF. The CDR3 nucleotides read TGTGCCAGCAGCCCAGCGGGGGGGCCAATCGGGGAGCTGTTTTTT.

In its sample, this clone was seen a few times. This sequence joins TRBV27 and TRBJ1-6; the D gene is possibly TRBD1 (6 bases). Trimming stripped 3 bases from V and 7 bases from J, with 13 bases between. CDR3 length: 15 residues. The germline V gene encodes CDR1 MNHEY and CDR2 SMNVEV (reference sequence). In DNA, the CDR3 is TGTGCCAGCAGTTTTGGGACAAGGACAAATTCACCCCTCCACTTT. Protein sequence: CASSFGTRTNSPLHF.

This chain joins TRBV5-6 and TRBJ1-1; possibly TRBD1 for D (6 bases). The germline gives CDR1 SGHDT, CDR2 YYEEEE. The V gene lost 1 base and the J gene lost 2 bases, with 12 bases spanning the gap. The CDR3 runs 15 residues. CDR3 protein: CASSLMQGINTEAFF. DNA for the CDR3: TGTGCCAGCAGCTTGATGCAGGGGATAAACACTGAAGCTTTCTTT. Supplemented by reference TRBV5-6 and TRBJ1-1, the full variable domain reads DAGVTQSPTHLIKTRGQQVTLRCSPKSGHDTVSWYQQALGQGPQFIFQYYEEEERQRGNFPDRFSGHQFPNYSSELNVNALLLGDSALYLCASSLMQGINTEAFFGQGTRLTVV.

The table lists this clone with a count of one. V is TRBV30 and J is TRBJ2-6; D gene ambiguous. This CDR3 has 14 residues. Trimming left V 2 bases short and J 4 bases short, with 9 bases between. Germline loops: CDR1 GTSNPN, CDR2 SVGIG (reference sequence). CDR3 amino acids: CAWSIQAGANVLTF. CDR3 bases: TGTGCCTGGAGTATCCAGGCCGGGGCCAACGTCCTGACTTTC.

This chain connects TRBV5-6 to TRBJ2-7, with 7 bases identical to TRBD1. The CDR3 is 14 residues long. Germline V CDR1 and CDR2: SGHDT, YYEEEE. V was pared by 0 bases and J by 3 bases, with 3 bases of the junction left unmatched. Here the CDR3 reads CASSLGDRDYEQYF. The CDR3 region has the DNA TGTGCCAGCAGCTTGGGGGACAGAGACTACGAGCAGTACTTC.

The chain combines TRBV7-2 with TRBJ1-6, with D uncertain. This CDR3 is built from 16 residues. CDR1 SGHTA and CDR2 FQGNSA come from the germline V gene. Trimming removed 5 bases from V and 6 bases from J, with 17 bases in between. The CDR3 here is CASSPRRPWGNSPLHF. The DNA of the CDR3 is TGTGCCAGCAGCCCGAGGAGGCCCTGGGGTAATTCACCCCTCCACTTT. Filled out from reference TRBV7-2 and TRBJ1-6, the complete variable domain reads GAGVSQSPSNKVTEKGKDVELRCDPISGHTALYWYRQSLGQGLEFLIYFQGNSAPDKSGLPSDRFSAERTGGSVSTLTIQRTQQEDSAVYLCASSPRRPWGNSPLHFGNGTRLTVT.

V and J are TRBV4-2 and TRBJ1-5; 7 bases are shared with TRBD1. This CDR3 contains 15 residues. Looked up from germline, CDR1 is LGHNA and CDR2 is YNFKEQ. Trimming at V came to 3 bases and at J to 7 bases, leaving 9 bases not matched to a gene. The chain's CDR3 is CASSQEGAVGQPQHF. CDR3 coding DNA: TGTGCCAGCAGCCAGGAGGGGGCCGTAGGGCAGCCCCAGCATTTT.

The chain uses TRBV6-5 and TRBJ2-3; D call uncertain. The germline V and J ends were trimmed by 6 bases and 0 bases, with 10 bases remaining between them. In germline, CDR1 is MNHEY, CDR2 SVGAGI. The CDR3 is 14 residues long. The CDR3 loop reads CASSRTYSTDTQYF. CDR3 DNA: TGTGCCAGCAGCCGGACGTACAGCACAGATACGCAGTATTTT.

The chain employs TRBV18 and TRBJ1-1; D remains unclear. Trimming left V 3 bases short and J 0 bases short, with 5 bases between. The CDR3 runs 13 residues. Germline V lookup: CDR1 KGHSH, CDR2 LQKENI. The CDR3 bases are TGTGCCAGCTCACCCGGACTGAACACTGAAGCTTTCTTT. As protein: CASSPGLNTEAFF.

The chain couples TRBV5-1 to TRBJ1-3; 8 bases line up with TRBD1. V shed 4 bases, J shed 2 bases, and the junction held 2 bases outside the gene matches. The CDR3 covers 14 residues. Germline V gene data show CDR1 as SGHRS and CDR2 as YFSETQ. The CDR3 reads CASSTTGAGNTIYF. The DNA of the CDR3 is TGCGCCAGCAGCACGACAGGGGCTGGAAACACCATATATTTT.

The J gene is TRBJ2-6, the V gene TRBV2, with unresolved D. The CDR3 contains 14 residues. Between the trimmed V and J ends, which lost 4 bases and 0 bases, there was a span of 4 bases. Germline-derived CDR1 and CDR2 are SNHLY and FYNNEI. The CDR3 nucleotides read TGTGCCAGCAGTGTCGACTCTGGGGCCAACGTCCTGACTTTC. It translates to CASSVDSGANVLTF.

This chain connects TRBV28 to TRBJ1-1; TRBD1 matches 7 bases. The trim removed 9 bases at V and 1 base at J, leaving 2 bases unmatched. Per germline, CDR1 MDHEN and CDR2 SYDVKM. This CDR3 is 12 amino acids long. The chain's CDR3 is CASGTANTEAFF. The CDR3 nucleotides read TGTGCCAGTGGGACAGCGAACACTGAAGCTTTCTTT.